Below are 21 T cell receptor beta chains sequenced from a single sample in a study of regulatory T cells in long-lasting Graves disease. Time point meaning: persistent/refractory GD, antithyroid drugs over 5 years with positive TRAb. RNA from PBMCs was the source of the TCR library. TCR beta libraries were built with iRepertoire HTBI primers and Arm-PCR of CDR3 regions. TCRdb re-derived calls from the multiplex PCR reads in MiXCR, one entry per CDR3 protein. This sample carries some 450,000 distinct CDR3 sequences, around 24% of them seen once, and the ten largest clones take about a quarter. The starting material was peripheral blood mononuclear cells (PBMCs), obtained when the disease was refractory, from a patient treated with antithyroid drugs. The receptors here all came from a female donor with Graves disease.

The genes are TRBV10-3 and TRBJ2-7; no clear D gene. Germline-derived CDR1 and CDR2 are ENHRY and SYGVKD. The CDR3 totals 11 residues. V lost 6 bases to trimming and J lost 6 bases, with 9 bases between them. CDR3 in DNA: TGTGCCATCAGCAACGGGTCCGAGCAGTACTTC. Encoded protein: CAISNGSEQYF.

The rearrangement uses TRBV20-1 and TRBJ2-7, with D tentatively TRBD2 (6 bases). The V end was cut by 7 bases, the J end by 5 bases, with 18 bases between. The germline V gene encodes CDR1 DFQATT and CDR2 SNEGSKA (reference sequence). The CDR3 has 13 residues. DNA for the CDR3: TGCAGTGGCTCCCCCGCGGGATTCGACGAGCAGTACTTC. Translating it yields CSGSPAGFDEQYF.

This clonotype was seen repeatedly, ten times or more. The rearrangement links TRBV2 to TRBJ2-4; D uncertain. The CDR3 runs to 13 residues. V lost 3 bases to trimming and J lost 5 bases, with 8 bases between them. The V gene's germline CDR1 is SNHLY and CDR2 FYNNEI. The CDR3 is CASSETPENIQYF. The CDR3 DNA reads TGTGCCAGCAGTGAGACCCCAGAAAACATTCAGTACTTC.

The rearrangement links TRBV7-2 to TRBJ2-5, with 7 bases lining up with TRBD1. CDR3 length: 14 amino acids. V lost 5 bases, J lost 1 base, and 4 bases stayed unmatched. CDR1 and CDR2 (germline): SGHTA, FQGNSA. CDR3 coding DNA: TGTGCCAGCAGCCGGAGGACAGGCCAAGAGACCCAGTACTTC. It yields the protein CASSRRTGQETQYF.

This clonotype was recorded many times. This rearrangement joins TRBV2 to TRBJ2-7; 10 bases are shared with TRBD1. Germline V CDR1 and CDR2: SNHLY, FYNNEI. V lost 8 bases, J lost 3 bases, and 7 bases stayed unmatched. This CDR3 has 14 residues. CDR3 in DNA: TGTGCCAGCCTCGGGACAGGGGCCAGCTACGAGCAGTACTTC. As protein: CASLGTGASYEQYF.

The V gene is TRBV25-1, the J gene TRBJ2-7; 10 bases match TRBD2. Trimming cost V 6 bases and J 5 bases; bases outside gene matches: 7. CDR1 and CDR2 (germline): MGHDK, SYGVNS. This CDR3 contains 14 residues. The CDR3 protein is CASSVSGRLNEQYF. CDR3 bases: TGTGCCAGCAGCGTTAGCGGGAGGTTAAACGAGCAGTACTTC.

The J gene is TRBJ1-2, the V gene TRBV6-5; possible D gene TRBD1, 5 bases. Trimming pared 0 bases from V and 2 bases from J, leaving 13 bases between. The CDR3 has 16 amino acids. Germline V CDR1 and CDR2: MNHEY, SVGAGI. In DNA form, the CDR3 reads TGTGCCAGCAGTTACTCGGGAGCCGGGGGAAACTATGGCTACACCTTC. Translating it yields CASSYSGAGGNYGYTF.

CDR3: CAISEGLAETDTQYF. The CDR3 bases are TGTGCCATCAGTGAGGGACTAGCGGAGACAGATACGCAGTATTTT. The chain is built from TRBV10-3 and TRBJ2-3; TRBD2 agrees at 10 bases. Germline loops: CDR1 ENHRY, CDR2 SYGVKD. V lost 2 bases, J lost 3 bases, and 2 bases stayed unmatched. The CDR3 extends over 15 amino acids.

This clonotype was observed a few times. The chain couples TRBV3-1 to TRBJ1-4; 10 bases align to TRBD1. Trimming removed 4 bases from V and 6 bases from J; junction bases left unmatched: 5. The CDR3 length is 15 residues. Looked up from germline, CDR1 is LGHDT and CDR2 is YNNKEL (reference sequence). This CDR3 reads CASSRQGAKDEKLFF. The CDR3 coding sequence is TGTGCCAGCAGCCGACAGGGGGCAAAAGATGAAAAACTGTTTTTT.

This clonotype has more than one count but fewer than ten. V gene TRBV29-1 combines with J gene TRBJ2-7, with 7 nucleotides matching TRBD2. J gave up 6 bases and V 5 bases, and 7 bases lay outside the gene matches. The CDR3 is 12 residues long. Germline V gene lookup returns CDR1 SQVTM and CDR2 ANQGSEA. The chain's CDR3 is CSVLGGRGEQYF. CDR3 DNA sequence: TGCAGCGTTTTGGGAGGGCGGGGCGAGCAGTACTTC.

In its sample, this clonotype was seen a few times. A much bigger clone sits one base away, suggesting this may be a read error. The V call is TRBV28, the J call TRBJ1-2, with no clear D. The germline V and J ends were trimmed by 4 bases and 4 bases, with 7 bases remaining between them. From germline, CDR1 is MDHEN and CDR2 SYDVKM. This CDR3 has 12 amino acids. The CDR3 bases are TGTGCCAGCAGTTCCTCACCCTATGGCTACACCTTC. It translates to CASSSSPYGYTF.

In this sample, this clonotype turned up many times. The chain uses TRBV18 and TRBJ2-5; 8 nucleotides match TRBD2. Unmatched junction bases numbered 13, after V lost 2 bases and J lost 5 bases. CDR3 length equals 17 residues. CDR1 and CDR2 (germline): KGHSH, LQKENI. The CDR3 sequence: CASSPGTRVSGIETQYF. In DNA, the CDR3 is TGTGCCAGCTCACCAGGGACGAGAGTTAGCGGGATCGAGACCCAGTACTTC.

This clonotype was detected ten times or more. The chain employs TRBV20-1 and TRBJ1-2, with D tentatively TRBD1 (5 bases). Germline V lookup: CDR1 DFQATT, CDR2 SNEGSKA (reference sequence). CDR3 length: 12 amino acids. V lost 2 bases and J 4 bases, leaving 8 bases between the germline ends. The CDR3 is CSARQGSYGYTF. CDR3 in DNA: TGCAGTGCTAGACAGGGAAGCTATGGCTACACCTTC.

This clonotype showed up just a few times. In DNA form, the CDR3 reads TGCAGCGCTTATCAGGGAGGAACTGAAGCTTTCTTT. This translates into CSAYQGGTEAFF. The chain employs TRBV29-1 and TRBJ1-1; weak D call: TRBD1 (5 bases). V lost 7 bases and J 5 bases, leaving 14 bases between the germline ends. The CDR3 runs to 12 residues. Germline assignment: CDR1 SQVTM and CDR2 ANQGSEA.

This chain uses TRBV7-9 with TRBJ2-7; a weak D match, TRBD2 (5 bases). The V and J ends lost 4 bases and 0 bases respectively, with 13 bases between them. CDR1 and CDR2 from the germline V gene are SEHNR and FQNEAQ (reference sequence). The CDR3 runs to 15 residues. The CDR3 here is CASSSLARGSYEQYF. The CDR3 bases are TGTGCCAGCAGCTCCCTTGCCCGGGGCTCCTACGAGCAGTACTTC. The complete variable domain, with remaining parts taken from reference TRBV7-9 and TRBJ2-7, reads DTGVSQNPRHKITKRGQNVTFRCDPISEHNRLYWYRQTLGQGPEFLTYFQNEAQLEKSRLLSDRFSAERPKGSFSTLEIQRTEQGDSAMYLCASSSLARGSYEQYFGPGTRLTVT.

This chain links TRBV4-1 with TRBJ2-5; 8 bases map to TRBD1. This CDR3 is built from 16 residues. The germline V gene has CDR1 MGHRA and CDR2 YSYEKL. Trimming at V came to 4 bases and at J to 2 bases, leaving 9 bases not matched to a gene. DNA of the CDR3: TGCGCCAGCAGCCGAGAACGGACAGGGACTCAAGAGACCCAGTACTTC. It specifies CASSRERTGTQETQYF.

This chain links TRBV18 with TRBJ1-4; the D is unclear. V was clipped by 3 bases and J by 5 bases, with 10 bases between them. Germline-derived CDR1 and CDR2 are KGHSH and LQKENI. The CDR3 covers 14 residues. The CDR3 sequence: CASSPNAINEKLFF. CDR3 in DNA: TGTGCCAGCTCACCGAACGCCATAAATGAAAAACTGTTTTTT.

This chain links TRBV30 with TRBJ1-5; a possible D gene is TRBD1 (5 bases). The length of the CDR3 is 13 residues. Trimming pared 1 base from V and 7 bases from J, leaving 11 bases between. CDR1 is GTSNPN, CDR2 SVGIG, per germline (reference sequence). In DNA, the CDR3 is TGTGCCTGGAGTGCAGGGATGGGGCAGCCCCAGCATTTT. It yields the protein CAWSAGMGQPQHF.

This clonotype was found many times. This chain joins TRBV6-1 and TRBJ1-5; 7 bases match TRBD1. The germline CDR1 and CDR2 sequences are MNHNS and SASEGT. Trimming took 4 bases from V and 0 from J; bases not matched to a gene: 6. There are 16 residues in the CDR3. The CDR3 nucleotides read TGTGCCAGCAGTGTCGACAGGGTTTATAGCAATCAGCCCCAGCATTTT. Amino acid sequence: CASSVDRVYSNQPQHF.

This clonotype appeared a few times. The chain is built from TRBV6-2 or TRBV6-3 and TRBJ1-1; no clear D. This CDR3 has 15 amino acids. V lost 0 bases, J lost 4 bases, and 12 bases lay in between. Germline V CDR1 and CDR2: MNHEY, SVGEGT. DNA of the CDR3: TGTGCCAGCAGTTACTCGGGTGATTTAGGCACTGAAGCTTTCTTT. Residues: CASSYSGDLGTEAFF.

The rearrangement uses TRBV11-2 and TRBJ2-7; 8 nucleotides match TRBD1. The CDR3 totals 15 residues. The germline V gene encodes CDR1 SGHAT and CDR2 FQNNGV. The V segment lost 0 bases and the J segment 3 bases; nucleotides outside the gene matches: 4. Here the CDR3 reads CASSLDSTGDYEQYF. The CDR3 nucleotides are TGTGCCAGCAGCTTAGACTCGACAGGGGACTACGAGCAGTACTTC. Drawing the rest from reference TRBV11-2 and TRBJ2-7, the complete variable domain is EAGVAQSPRYKIIEKRQSVAFWCNPISGHATLYWYQQILGQGPKLLIQFQNNGVVDDSQLPKDRFSAERLKGVDSTLKIQPAKLEDSAVYLCASSLDSTGDYEQYFGPGTRLTVT.